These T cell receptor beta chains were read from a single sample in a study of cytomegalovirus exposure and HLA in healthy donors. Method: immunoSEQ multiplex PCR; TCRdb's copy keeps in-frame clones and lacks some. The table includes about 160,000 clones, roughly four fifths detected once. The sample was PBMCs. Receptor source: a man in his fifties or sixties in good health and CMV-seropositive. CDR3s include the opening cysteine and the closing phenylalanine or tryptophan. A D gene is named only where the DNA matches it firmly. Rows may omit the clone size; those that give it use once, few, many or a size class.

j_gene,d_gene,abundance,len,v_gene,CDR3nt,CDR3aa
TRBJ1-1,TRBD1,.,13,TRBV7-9,TGTGCCAGCAGCCGGGACAGATCTCTGAATGCTTTCTTT,CASSRDRSLNAFF
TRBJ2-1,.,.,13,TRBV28,TGTGCCAGCAGCCAACTGCGGAAGAATGAGCAGTTCTTC,CASSQLRKNEQFF
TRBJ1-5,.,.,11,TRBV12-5,TGTGCTAGTGGTACTAATCAGCCCCAGCATTTT,CASGTNQPQHF
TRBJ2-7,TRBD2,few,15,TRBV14,TGTGCCAGCAGCCTTAGCGGGGGGATCCCCTACGAGCAGTACTTC,CASSLSGGIPYEQYF
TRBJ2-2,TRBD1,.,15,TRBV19,TGTGCCAGTAGTTCCGCGGGGACAGGAGTCGGGGAGCTGTTTTTT,CASSSAGTGVGELFF
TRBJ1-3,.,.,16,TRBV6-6,TGTGCCAGCAGTTACTCATCCAGGTTCGGTGGAAACACCATATATTTT,CASSYSSRFGGNTIYF
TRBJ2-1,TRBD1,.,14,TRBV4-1,TGCGCCAGCACCTCCGGGACAGGGGGCACTGAGCAGTTCTTC,CASTSGTGGTEQFF
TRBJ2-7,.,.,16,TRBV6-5,TGTGCCAGCAGTTACTCGGAGGAAGAAACCACCTACGAGCAGTACTTC,CASSYSEEETTYEQYF
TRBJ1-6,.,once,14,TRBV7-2,TGTGCCAGCAGCTTGTGGGGCCGGGATTCACCCCTCCACTTT,CASSLWGRDSPLHF
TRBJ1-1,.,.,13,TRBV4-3,TGCGCCAGCAGCAAACAGGAGAACACTGAAGCTTTCTTT,CASSKQENTEAFF
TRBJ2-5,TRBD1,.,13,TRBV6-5,TGTGCCAGCAGTCGGGGACAGCGAGAGACCCAGTACTTC,CASSRGQRETQYF
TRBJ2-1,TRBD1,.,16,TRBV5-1,TGCGCCAGCAGCCTGAGAGCAGGGACAGAATACAATGAGCAGTTCTTC,CASSLRAGTEYNEQFF
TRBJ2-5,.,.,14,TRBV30,TGTGCCTGGAGTTTGAACCGGGACCAAGAGACCCAGTACTTC,CAWSLNRDQETQYF
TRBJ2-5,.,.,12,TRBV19,TGTGCCAGTAGGGGCGCCCAAGAGACCCAGTACTTC,CASRGAQETQYF
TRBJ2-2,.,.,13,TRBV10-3,TGTGCCCTGAGGCGCTGGGACACCGGGGAGCTGTTTTTT,CALRRWDTGELFF